A selection of T cell receptor beta chains follows, all from one sample in a study of shared clonotypes between healthy human individuals. The table came from immunoSEQ multiplex PCR; TCRdb's copy has only in-frame clones and leaves some out. The table lists millions of clones, 85% to 95% of them singletons. Sequences were obtained from naive CD4+ T cells sorted from blood. Every receptor here comes from a man between 18 and 29 years old in good health. Each CDR3 is given with its conserved first and last residue. D genes are given only for firm matches. Size is omitted from some rows. Given values are once, few, many or a class for expanded clones.

clone_size,j_call,v_call,d_call,cdr3_aa,cdr3_nt
.,TRBJ1-1,TRBV7-9,.,CASTSQLNTEAFF,TGTGCCAGCACCTCCCAGTTGAACACTGAAGCTTTCTTT
.,TRBJ1-5,TRBV7-2,.,CASSLSSNQPQHF,TGTGCCAGCAGCTTAAGTTCCAATCAGCCCCAGCATTTT
.,TRBJ1-2,TRBV9,.,CASSTPVSSANYGYTF,TGTGCCAGCAGCACACCGGTCTCTTCAGCTAACTATGGCTACACCTTC
.,TRBJ1-5,TRBV9,.,CASSAETGGQPQHF,TGTGCCAGCAGTGCCGAGACAGGCGGACAGCCCCAGCATTTT
.,TRBJ2-5,TRBV29-1,.,CSVSFQETQYF,TGCAGCGTTTCCTTCCAAGAGACCCAGTACTTC
.,TRBJ2-5,TRBV2,.,CASNTNQETQYF,TGTGCCAGCAATACTAACCAAGAGACCCAGTACTTC
.,TRBJ2-1,TRBV9,TRBD2,CASSVGGAGVGEQFF,TGTGCCAGCAGCGTAGGCGGCGCGGGAGTCGGTGAGCAGTTCTTC
.,TRBJ2-5,TRBV7-9,.,CASSLALIRYF,TGTGCCAGCAGCTTAGCGCTGATCCGGTACTTC
.,TRBJ2-5,TRBV5-1,.,CASSLAGTDGAQYF,TGCGCCAGCAGCTTGGCCGGGACCGACGGAGCCCAGTACTTC
.,TRBJ2-5,TRBV7-2,TRBD2,CASSPRLAGGQETQYF,TGTGCCAGCAGCCCAAGACTAGCGGGGGGCCAAGAGACCCAGTACTTC
.,TRBJ2-3,TRBV10-3,TRBD2,CAISPGLASTDTQYF,TGTGCCATCAGTCCGGGACTAGCGAGCACAGATACGCAGTATTTT
.,TRBJ2-2,TRBV2,.,CASSDRAGDPGELFF,TGTGCCAGCAGCGACAGGGCGGGGGACCCCGGGGAGCTGTTTTTT
.,TRBJ1-2,TRBV7-9,TRBD1,CASSPRDSRYGYTF,TGTGCCAGCAGCCCTCGGGACAGCCGCTATGGCTACACCTTC
once,TRBJ2-2,TRBV28,TRBD2,CASRPSGAGELFF,TGTGCCAGCAGGCCTAGCGGGGCCGGGGAGCTGTTTTTT
.,TRBJ2-7,TRBV5-6,.,CASSLKLAEQYF,TGTGCCAGCAGCTTGAAACTAGCCGAGCAGTACTTC
.,TRBJ1-3,TRBV9,TRBD1,CASSVALGTAGNTIYF,TGTGCCAGCAGCGTAGCTCTTGGGACAGCTGGAAACACCATATATTTT
.,TRBJ1-6,TRBV4-1,TRBD1,CASSQRTGENSPLHF,TGCGCCAGCAGCCAACGGACAGGGGAGAATTCACCCCTCCACTTT
once,TRBJ2-5,TRBV5-4,TRBD1,CASTSRTGAVGETQYF,TGTGCCAGCACAAGTCGGACAGGGGCGGTAGGAGAGACCCAGTACTTC
.,TRBJ2-2,TRBV5-5,TRBD1,CASSPGTERVGELFF,TGTGCCAGCAGCCCCGGGACAGAACGCGTCGGGGAGCTGTTTTTT
.,TRBJ1-1,TRBV21-1,.,CASIPRDGGSEAFF,TGTGCCAGCATTCCCCGGGACGGCGGCTCTGAAGCTTTCTTT
.,TRBJ2-3,TRBV15,.,CATSRRDSQWADTQYF,TGTGCCACCAGCCGGCGGGACAGCCAATGGGCAGATACGCAGTATTTT
.,TRBJ1-2,TRBV28,TRBD1,CASRPGQGLGYTF,TGTGCCAGCAGGCCGGGACAGGGCCTAGGCTACACCTTC
once,TRBJ2-7,TRBV2,TRBD1,CASRRTGGEQYF,TGTGCCAGCAGGCGGACAGGGGGCGAGCAGTACTTC
.,TRBJ1-2,TRBV4-2,.,CASSQVAGVREGYTF,TGTGCCAGCAGCCAAGTCGCCGGAGTGAGGGAAGGCTACACCTTC
.,TRBJ2-2,TRBV6-5,.,CASSFGRRANTGELFF,TGTGCCAGCAGTTTCGGGCGGCGCGCGAACACCGGGGAGCTGTTTTTT
.,TRBJ2-5,TRBV19,.,CASSIPRSETQYF,TGTGCCAGTAGTATTCCCAGATCGGAGACCCAGTACTTC